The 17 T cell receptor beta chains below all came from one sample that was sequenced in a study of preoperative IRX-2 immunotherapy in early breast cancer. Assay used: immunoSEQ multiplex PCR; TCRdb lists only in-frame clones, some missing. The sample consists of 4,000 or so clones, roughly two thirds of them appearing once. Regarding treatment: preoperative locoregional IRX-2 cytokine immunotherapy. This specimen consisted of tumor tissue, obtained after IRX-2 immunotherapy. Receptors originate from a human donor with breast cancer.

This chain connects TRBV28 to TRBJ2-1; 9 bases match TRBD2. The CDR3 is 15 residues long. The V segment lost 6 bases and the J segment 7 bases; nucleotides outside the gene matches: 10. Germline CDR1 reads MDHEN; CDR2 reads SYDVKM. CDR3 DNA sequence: TGTGCCAGCAGCCTGACTAGCGGTTTGTTTAATGAGCAGTTCTTC. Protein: CASSLTSGLFNEQFF. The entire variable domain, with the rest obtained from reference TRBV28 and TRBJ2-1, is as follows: DVKVTQSSRYLVKRTGEKVFLECVQDMDHENMFWYRQDPGLGLRLIYFSYDVKMKEKGDIPEGYSVSREKKERFSLILESASTNQTSMYLCASSLTSGLFNEQFFGPGTRLTVL.

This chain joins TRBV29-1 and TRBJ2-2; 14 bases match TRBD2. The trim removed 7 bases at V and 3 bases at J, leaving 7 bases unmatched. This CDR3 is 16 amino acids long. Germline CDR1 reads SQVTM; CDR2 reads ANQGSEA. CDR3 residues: CSGGLAGGADTGELFF. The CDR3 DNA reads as TGCAGCGGTGGACTAGCGGGAGGCGCCGACACCGGGGAGCTGTTTTTT.

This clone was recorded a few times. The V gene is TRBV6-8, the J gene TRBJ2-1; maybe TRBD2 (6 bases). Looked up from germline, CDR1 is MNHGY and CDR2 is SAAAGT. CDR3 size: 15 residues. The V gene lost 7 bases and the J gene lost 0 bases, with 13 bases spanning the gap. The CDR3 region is CASIRVGSSYNEQFF. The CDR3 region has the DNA TGTGCCAGCATTCGGGTCGGGAGCTCCTACAATGAGCAGTTCTTC.

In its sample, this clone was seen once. The CDR3: CASSLTGGQGNGYTF. The CDR3, as DNA: TGTGCCAGCAGCCTGACGGGTGGGCAGGGTAACGGCTACACCTTC. The V and J genes are TRBV28 and TRBJ1-2; D possibly corresponds to TRBD1 (5 bases). In germline, CDR1 is MDHEN, CDR2 SYDVKM. Deletions cut 6 bases from V and 8 bases from J, with 22 bases between. There are 15 residues in the CDR3.

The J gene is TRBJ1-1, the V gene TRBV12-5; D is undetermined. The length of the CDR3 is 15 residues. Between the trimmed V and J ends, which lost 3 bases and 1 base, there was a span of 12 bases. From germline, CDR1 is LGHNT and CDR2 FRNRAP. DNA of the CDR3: TGTGCTAGTGGTTTTTGGGTCCGAGGGAACACTGAAGCTTTCTTT. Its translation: CASGFWVRGNTEAFF.

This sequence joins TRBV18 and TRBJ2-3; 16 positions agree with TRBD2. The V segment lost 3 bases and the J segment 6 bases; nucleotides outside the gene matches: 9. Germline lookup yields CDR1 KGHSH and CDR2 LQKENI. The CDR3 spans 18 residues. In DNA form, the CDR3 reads TGTGCCAGCTCACCGTACGGGACTAGCGGGAGGGCCATGGATACGCAGTATTTT. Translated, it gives CASSPYGTSGRAMDTQYF.

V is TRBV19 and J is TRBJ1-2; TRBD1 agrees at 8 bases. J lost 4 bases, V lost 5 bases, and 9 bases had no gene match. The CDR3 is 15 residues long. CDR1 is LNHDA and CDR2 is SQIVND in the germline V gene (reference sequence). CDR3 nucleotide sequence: TGTGCCAGTAGTTTCGGACAGGGAGTTAGCTATGGCTACACCTTC. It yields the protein CASSFGQGVSYGYTF.

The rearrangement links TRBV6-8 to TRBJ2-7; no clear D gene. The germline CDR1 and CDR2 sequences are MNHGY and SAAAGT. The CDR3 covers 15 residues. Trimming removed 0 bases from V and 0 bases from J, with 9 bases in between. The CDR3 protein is CASSYSPSGSYEQYF. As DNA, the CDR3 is TGTGCCAGCAGTTACTCACCGAGTGGCTCCTACGAGCAGTACTTC.

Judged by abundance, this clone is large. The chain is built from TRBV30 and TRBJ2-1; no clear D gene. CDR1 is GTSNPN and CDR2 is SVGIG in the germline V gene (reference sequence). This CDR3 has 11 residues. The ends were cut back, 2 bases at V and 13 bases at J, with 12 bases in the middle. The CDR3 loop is CAWSPLAHQFF. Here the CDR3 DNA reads TGTGCCTGGAGTCCTCTGGCTCACCAGTTCTTC.

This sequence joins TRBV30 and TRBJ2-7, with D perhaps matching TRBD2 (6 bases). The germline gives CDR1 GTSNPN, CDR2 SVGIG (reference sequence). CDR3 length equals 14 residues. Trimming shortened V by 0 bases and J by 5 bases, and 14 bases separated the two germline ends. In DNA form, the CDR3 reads TGTGCCTGGAGTGTAACAGGACTAAATCACGAGCAGTACTTC. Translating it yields CAWSVTGLNHEQYF. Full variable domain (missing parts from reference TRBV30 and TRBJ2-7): SQTIHQWPATLVQPVGSPLSLECTVEGTSNPNLYWYRQAAGRGLQLLFYSVGIGQISSEVPQNLSASRPQDRQFILSSKKLLLSDSGFYLCAWSVTGLNHEQYFGPGTRLTVT.

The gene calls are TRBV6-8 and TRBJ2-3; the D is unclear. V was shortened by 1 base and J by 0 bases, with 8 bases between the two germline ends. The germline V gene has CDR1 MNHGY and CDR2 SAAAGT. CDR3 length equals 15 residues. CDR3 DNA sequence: TGTGCCAGCAGTTACTTGGGCCCCAGCACAGATACGCAGTATTTT. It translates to CASSYLGPSTDTQYF.

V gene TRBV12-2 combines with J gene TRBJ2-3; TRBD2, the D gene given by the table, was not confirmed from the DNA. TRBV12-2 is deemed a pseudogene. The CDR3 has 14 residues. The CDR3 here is CALARVAVTDTQYF. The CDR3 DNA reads TGTGCCTTAGCCAGGGTAGCGGTCACAGATACGCAGTATTTT.

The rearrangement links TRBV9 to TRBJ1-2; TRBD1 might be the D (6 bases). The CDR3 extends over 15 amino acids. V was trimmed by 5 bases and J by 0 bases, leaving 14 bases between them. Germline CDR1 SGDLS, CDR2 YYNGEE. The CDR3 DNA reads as TGTGCCAGCAGTGAAGAACAGGGTACTAACTATGGCTACACCTTC. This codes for CASSEEQGTNYGYTF.

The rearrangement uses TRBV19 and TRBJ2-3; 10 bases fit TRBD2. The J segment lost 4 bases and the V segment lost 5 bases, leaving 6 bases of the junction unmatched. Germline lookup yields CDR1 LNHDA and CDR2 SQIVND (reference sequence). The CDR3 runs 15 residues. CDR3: CASSPSGRAADTQYF. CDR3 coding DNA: TGTGCCAGTAGTCCCAGCGGGAGGGCCGCAGATACGCAGTATTTT.

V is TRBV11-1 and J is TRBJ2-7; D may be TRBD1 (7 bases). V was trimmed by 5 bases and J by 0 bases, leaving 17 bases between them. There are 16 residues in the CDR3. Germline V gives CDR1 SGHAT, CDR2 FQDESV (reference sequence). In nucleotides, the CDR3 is TGTGCCAGCAGCCAATCAGGGGGGAGTCGCTCCTACGAGCAGTACTTC. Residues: CASSQSGGSRSYEQYF.

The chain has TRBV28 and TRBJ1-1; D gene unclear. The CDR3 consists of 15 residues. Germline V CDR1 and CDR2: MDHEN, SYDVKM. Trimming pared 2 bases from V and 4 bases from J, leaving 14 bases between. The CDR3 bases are TGTGCCAGCAGTTTAGGCAGCCGCCGGATCACTGAAGCTTTCTTT. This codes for CASSLGSRRITEAFF. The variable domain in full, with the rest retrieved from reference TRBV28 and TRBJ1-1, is DVKVTQSSRYLVKRTGEKVFLECVQDMDHENMFWYRQDPGLGLRLIYFSYDVKMKEKGDIPEGYSVSREKKERFSLILESASTNQTSMYLCASSLGSRRITEAFFGQGTRLTVV.

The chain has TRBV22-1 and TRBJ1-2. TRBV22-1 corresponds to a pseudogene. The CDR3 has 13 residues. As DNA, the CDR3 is TGTGCCAGCAGCGAAGGACGGAACTATGGCTACACCTTC. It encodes CASSEGRNYGYTF.